This TCR beta chain originates from a study of shared clonotypes between healthy human individuals. Across the study: Donors were a couple of women and a few men aged 18 to 49. Per donor, three plates held CD4 naive cells, three held CD4 memory, two held CD8 naive and one held CD8 memory. The study, taken as a whole, reports: Naive CD4 clonotype sharing across a few donors was roughly 5%. In general, naive subsets displayed greater estimated richness than memory subsets did.

This table comes from immunoSEQ multiplex PCR, and its TCRdb copy is limited to in-frame clones, with some not included. In the table there are under 1,100,000 clones, around 76% of which are singletons. Turning to this clone: Its antigen remains unknown.

The source material was memory CD4+ T cells sorted from blood. As for subset: CD45RA-negative fraction. The source is a man younger than 30 in good health.

The CDR3 DNA is TGTGCCAGTAGTATAGGTGGCAGGGGTTTGAGAACTGAAGCTTTCTTT. Amino acids: CASSIGGRGLRTEAFF. The rearrangement uses TRBV19 and TRBJ1-1, with a weak D call TRBD1 (6 bases). Germline CDR1 is LNHDA and CDR2 is SQIVND (reference sequence). Trimming shortened V by 1 base and J by 5 bases, and 17 bases separated the two germline ends. The CDR3 loop spans 16 amino acids.